These 11 T cell receptor beta chains were all obtained from the same sample, sequenced in a study of cytomegalovirus exposure and HLA in healthy donors. The primer mix had 60 Vbeta and 13 Jbeta primers. The method was immunoSEQ multiplex PCR; TCRdb's version includes in-frame clones alone and lacks a portion of them. The sample carries 150,000 to 200,000 clones, about 88% recorded once. Sequencing used PBMCs. The source of these receptors is a woman under 30 in good health and CMV-seronegative.

CDR3: CASSPEVAANTEAFF. In DNA, the CDR3 is TGTGCCAGCAGTCCAGAGGTGGCGGCCAACACTGAAGCTTTCTTT. The rearrangement joins TRBV7-9 to TRBJ1-1; D remains unclear. The V gene lost 6 bases and the J gene lost 2 bases, with 16 bases spanning the gap. CDR1 and CDR2 from the germline V gene are SEHNR and FQNEAQ (reference sequence). This CDR3 has 15 amino acids.

This clone appeared once. The chain couples TRBV19 to TRBJ1-1, with unresolved D. V was clipped by 9 bases and J by 5 bases, with 16 bases between them. The CDR3 is 13 residues long. Germline V gene lookup returns CDR1 LNHDA and CDR2 SQIVND (reference sequence). CDR3 sequence: CASESGSVTEAFF. As DNA, the CDR3 is TGTGCCAGCGAATCAGGCTCGGTTACTGAAGCTTTCTTT.

A word on this clone: At the DNA level, this CDR3 is encoded by other sequences in the same sample as well. This chain uses TRBV19 with TRBJ2-4; 8 bases are shared with TRBD1. Germline loops: CDR1 LNHDA, CDR2 SQIVND (reference sequence). The CDR3 is 14 residues long. The J segment lost 8 bases and the V segment lost 4 bases, leaving 7 bases of the junction unmatched. CDR3: CASSTGQGPDIQYF. In nucleotides, the CDR3 is TGTGCCAGTAGTACTGGACAGGGCCCGGACATTCAGTACTTC.

J is TRBJ2-7 and V is TRBV18, with D maybe TRBD1 (5 bases). The CDR3 is 12 amino acids. The V end was cut by 0 bases, the J end by 7 bases, with 7 bases between. The germline V gene encodes CDR1 KGHSH and CDR2 LQKENI. The CDR3 nucleotides read TGTGCCAGCTCACCACCCGCAGGGGAGCAGTACTTC. This sequence encodes CASSPPAGEQYF.

CDR3 bases: TGTGCCAGCAGCTTAGATAGTGATTCCTACGAGCAGTACTTC. Translated, it gives CASSLDSDSYEQYF. V gene TRBV11-1 combines with J gene TRBJ2-7, with D uncertain. Looked up from germline, CDR1 is SGHAT and CDR2 is FQDESV (reference sequence). The CDR3 has 14 amino acids. V was shortened by 1 base and J by 1 base, with 8 bases between the two germline ends.

The chain recombines TRBV11-2 with TRBJ2-7; 9 bases map to TRBD1. Losses at the gene ends were 5 bases for V and 2 bases for J; bases not matched to a gene: 7. Germline-derived CDR1 and CDR2 are SGHAT and FQNNGV. This CDR3 is 15 amino acids long. The CDR3 protein is CASSPRTGATYEQYF. The CDR3 nucleotides are TGTGCCAGCAGCCCAAGGACAGGGGCTACCTACGAGCAGTACTTC.

J is TRBJ2-1 and V is TRBV6-6, with 7 nucleotides matching TRBD1. The CDR3 spans 15 residues. Germline V lookup: CDR1 MNHNY, CDR2 SVGAGI (reference sequence). V was clipped by 5 bases and J by 0 bases; unmatched bases: 4. The DNA for the CDR3 is TGTGCCAGCAGTCCACAGGGGTTCTCCTACAATGAGCAGTTCTTC. This gives the protein CASSPQGFSYNEQFF.

The table lists this clone with a few counts. The chain combines TRBV5-1 with TRBJ2-7, with TRBD1 identical over 7 bases. Looked up from germline, CDR1 is SGHRS and CDR2 is YFSETQ. V gave up 4 bases and J gave up 5 bases; unmatched junction bases: 6. The CDR3 is made up of 13 amino acids. CDR3 in DNA: TGCGCCAGCAGCGAACAGGGGTTTGACGAGCAGTACTTC. Its protein is CASSEQGFDEQYF.

The rearrangement joins TRBV11-3 to TRBJ2-3; 10 bases agree with TRBD1. V dropped 8 bases and J dropped 1; count of bases not matched to a gene: 6. CDR3 length: 15 residues. CDR1 and CDR2 (germline): SGHNT, YENEEA. CDR3 DNA: TGTGCCAGCTCCCAGGGGACAGGGGGCACAGATACGCAGTATTTT. This translates into CASSQGTGGTDTQYF.

The chain joins TRBV5-1 to TRBJ1-2, with D maybe TRBD1 (5 bases). Deletions cut 1 base from V and 4 bases from J, with 14 bases between. The length of the CDR3 is 15 residues. In germline, CDR1 is SGHRS, CDR2 YFSETQ. The CDR3 protein is CASSLRGQFGYGYTF. CDR3 nucleotide sequence: TGCGCCAGCAGCTTGAGGGGCCAGTTCGGCTATGGCTACACCTTC.

The V call is TRBV7-2, the J call TRBJ1-2; TRBD1 might be the D (6 bases). The CDR3 is 13 amino acids. Germline loops: CDR1 SGHTA, CDR2 FQGNSA. V was pared by 5 bases and J by 7 bases, with 14 bases between. CDR3 residues: CASSIPGDRGYTF. The CDR3 nucleotides read TGTGCCAGCAGCATTCCAGGGGATCGTGGCTACACCTTC.